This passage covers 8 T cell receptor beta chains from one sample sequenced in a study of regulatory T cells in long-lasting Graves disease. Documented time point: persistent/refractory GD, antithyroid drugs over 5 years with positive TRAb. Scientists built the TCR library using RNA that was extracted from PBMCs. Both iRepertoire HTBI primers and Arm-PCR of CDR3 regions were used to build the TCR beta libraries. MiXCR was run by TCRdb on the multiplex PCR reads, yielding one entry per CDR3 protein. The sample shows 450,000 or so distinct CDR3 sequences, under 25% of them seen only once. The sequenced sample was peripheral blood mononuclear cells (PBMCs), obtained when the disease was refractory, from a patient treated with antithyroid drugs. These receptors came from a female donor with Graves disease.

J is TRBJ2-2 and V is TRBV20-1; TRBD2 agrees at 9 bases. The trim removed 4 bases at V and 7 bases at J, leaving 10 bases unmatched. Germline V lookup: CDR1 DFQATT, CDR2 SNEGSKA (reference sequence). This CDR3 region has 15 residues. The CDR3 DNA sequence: TGCAGTGCTACCACGGGACTAGCCACCGGCGGGGAGCTGTTTTTT. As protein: CSATTGLATGGELFF.

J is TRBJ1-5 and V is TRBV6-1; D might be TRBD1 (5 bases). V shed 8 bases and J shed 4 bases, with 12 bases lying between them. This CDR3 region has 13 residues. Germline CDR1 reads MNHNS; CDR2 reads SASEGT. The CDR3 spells CASEEEGNQPQHF. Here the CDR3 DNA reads TGTGCCAGCGAGGAGGAGGGGAATCAGCCCCAGCATTTT.

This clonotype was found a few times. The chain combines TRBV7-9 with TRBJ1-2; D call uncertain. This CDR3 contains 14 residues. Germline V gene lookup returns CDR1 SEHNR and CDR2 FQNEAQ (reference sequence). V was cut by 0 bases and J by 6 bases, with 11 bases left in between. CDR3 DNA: TGTGCCAGCAGCTTAGCGGGTCCGTTTCATGGCTACACCTTC. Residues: CASSLAGPFHGYTF.

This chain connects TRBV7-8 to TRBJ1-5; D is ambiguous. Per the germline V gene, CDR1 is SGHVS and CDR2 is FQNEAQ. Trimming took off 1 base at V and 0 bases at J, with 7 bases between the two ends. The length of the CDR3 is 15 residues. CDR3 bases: TGTGCCAGCAGCTTAGGGCGCAGTAGCAATCAGCCCCAGCATTTT. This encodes CASSLGRSSNQPQHF.

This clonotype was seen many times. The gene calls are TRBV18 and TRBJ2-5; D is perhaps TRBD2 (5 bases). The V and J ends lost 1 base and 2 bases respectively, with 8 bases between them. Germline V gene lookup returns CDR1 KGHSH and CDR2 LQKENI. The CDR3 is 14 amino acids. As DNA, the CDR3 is TGTGCCAGCTCACCACGGGAGCGACAAGAGACCCAGTACTTC. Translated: CASSPRERQETQYF.

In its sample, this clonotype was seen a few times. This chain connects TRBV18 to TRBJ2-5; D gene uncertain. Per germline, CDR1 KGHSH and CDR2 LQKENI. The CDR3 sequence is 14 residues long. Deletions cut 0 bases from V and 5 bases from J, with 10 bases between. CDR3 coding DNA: TGTGCCAGCTCACCACCAATCGTTGCGGAGACCCAGTACTTC. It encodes CASSPPIVAETQYF.

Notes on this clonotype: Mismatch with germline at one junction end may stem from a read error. This CDR3 is CSVGGISYEQCF. The CDR3 region has the DNA TGCAGCGTGGGGGGGATCTCCTACGAGCAGTGCTTC. This sequence joins TRBV29-1 and TRBJ2-7, with 7 bases that match TRBD2. The germline gives CDR1 SQVTM, CDR2 ANQGSEA. The CDR3 totals 12 residues.

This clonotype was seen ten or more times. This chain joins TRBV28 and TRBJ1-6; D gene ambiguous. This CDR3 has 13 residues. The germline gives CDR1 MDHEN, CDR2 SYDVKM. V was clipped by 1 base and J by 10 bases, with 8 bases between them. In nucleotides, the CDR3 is TGTGCCAGCAGTTTATCGGTCCGCTCACCCCTCCACTTT. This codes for CASSLSVRSPLHF.